This entry lists 6 T cell receptor beta chains sequenced from one sample in a study of blood T cells in healthy people across ages. Sample-barcoded 5' priming and a J-beta primer mix drove a second PCR of roughly 6 to 12 cycles. TCRdb fed the 5' RACE reads into MiXCR, producing one record per CDR3 protein. The repertoire holds about a million distinct CDR3 sequences, with roughly 47% as singletons. The sequenced material came from blood. These receptor sequences come from a woman aged 55 to 70 in good health.

This clonotype was seen a single time. The chain has TRBV5-5 and TRBJ2-7; TRBD1 matches 8 bases. Germline V gene lookup returns CDR1 SGHKS and CDR2 YYEKEE (reference sequence). The CDR3 is 15 residues long. J lost 5 bases, V lost 2 bases, and 9 bases had no gene match. This chain's CDR3 is CASSFRGPPEDEQYF. The CDR3 nucleotides read TGTGCCAGCAGCTTCAGGGGGCCCCCAGAGGACGAGCAGTACTTC.

This clonotype occurred a few times. V is TRBV2 and J is TRBJ2-5, with 8 bases aligning to TRBD2. The CDR3 length is 14 residues. The germline V gene encodes CDR1 SNHLY and CDR2 FYNNEI. Trimming cost V 7 bases and J 3 bases; bases outside gene matches: 7. The CDR3 DNA reads as TGTGCCAGCAACAGCGGGAGTATGGAAGAGACCCAGTACTTC. This codes for CASNSGSMEETQYF.

The CDR3, as DNA: TGCAGTGCTAGAGTTACAGGCGGAGAGACCCAGTACTTC. Translated, it gives CSARVTGGETQYF. V usage is TRBV20-1 and J usage is TRBJ2-5; D is possibly TRBD1 (5 bases). CDR1 is DFQATT and CDR2 is SNEGSKA in the germline V gene (reference sequence). V was pared by 1 base and J by 4 bases, with 10 bases between. The CDR3 has 13 residues.

CDR3 sequence: CSVEASGRAGSLTDTQYF. The CDR3 bases are TGCAGCGTTGAAGCTAGCGGGAGGGCCGGTTCCCTCACAGATACGCAGTATTTT. The V call is TRBV29-1, the J call TRBJ2-3; 12 bases agree with TRBD2. V gave up 1 base and J gave up 2 bases; unmatched junction bases: 10. Germline lookup yields CDR1 SQVTM and CDR2 ANQGSEA. CDR3 size: 18 residues.

The CDR3 protein is CASSPRLRLGEQYF. CDR3 DNA: TGTGCCAGCAGCCCCCGACTCAGACTGGGCGAGCAGTACTTC. The chain joins TRBV7-2 to TRBJ2-5; D remains ambiguous. The J call may be incorrect, as the DNA end agrees better with TRBJ2-7. The CDR3 consists of 14 residues. Germline lookup yields CDR1 SGHTA and CDR2 FQGNSA.

This clonotype came up a few times. The chain uses TRBV7-2 and TRBJ2-1; weak D call: TRBD1 (5 bases). The CDR3 contains 12 residues. V was cut by 3 bases and J by 9 bases, with 9 bases left in between. Germline CDR1 is SGHTA and CDR2 is FQGNSA. The DNA for the CDR3 is TGTGCCAGCAGCTTTCCAGGGCCTGAGCAGTTCTTC. Encoded protein: CASSFPGPEQFF.